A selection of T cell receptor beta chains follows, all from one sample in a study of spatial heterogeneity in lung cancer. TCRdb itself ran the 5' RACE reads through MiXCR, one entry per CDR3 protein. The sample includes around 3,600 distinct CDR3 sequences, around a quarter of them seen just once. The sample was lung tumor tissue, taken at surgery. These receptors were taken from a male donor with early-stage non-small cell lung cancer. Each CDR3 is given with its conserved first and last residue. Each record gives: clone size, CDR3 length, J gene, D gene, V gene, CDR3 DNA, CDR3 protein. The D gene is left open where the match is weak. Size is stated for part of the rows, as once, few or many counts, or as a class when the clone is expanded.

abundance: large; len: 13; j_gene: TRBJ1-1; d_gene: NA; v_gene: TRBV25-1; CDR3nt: TGTGCCAGCAGTGAATTGGGTAGGTTTGAAGCTTTCTTT; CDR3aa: CASSELGRFEAFF
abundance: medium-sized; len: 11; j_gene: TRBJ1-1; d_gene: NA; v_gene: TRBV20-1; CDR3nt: TGCAGTGCTACTAGGGGTTCTGAAGCTTTCTTT; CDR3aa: CSATRGSEAFF
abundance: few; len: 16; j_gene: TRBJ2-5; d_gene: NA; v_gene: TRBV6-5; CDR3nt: TGTGCCAGCAGTTACTTTCACGGGGGAGCTCAAGAGACCCAGTACTTC; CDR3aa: CASSYFHGGAQETQYF
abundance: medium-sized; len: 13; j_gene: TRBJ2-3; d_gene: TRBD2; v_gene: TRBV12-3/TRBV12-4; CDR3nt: TGTGCCAGCAGTCCTAGCGGGCTCGATACGCAGTATTTT; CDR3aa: CASSPSGLDTQYF
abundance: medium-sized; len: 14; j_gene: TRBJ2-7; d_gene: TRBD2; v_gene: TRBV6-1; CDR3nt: TGTGCCAGCAGTGAGTCTAGCGGGAGATACGAGCAGTACTTC; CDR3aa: CASSESSGRYEQYF
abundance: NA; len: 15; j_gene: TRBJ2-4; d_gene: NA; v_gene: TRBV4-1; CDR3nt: TGCGCCAGCAGCCAAGTCCCCTTAGCCAAAAACATTCAGTACTTC; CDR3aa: CASSQVPLAKNIQYF
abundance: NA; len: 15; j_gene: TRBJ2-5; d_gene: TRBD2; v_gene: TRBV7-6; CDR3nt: TGTGCCAGCAGCAACCCCGGGACTAACCAAGAGACCCAGTACTTC; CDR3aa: CASSNPGTNQETQYF
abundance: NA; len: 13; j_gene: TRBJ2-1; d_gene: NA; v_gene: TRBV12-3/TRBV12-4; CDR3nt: TGTGCCAGCAGTTTTATAAGTCCCGATGAGCAGTTCTTC; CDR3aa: CASSFISPDEQFF
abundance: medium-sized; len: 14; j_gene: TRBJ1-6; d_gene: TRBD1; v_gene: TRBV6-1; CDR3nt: TGTGCCAGCATCACGGACAGGGGGCCCTCACCCCTCCACTTT; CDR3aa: CASITDRGPSPLHF
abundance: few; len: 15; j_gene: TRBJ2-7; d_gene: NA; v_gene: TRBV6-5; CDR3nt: TGTGCCAGCAGTTACTCGTCGGGGCCGCTCGACGAGCAGTACTTC; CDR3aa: CASSYSSGPLDEQYF
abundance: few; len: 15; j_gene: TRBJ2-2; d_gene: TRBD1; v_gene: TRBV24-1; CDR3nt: TGTGCCACCAGTGAGTCTCACAGGGGAACCGGGGAGCTGTTTTTT; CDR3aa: CATSESHRGTGELFF
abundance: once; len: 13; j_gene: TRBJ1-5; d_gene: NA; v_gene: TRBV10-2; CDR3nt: TGCGCCAGCAGTGGACAGAGCAATCAGCCCCAGCATTTT; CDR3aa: CASSGQSNQPQHF
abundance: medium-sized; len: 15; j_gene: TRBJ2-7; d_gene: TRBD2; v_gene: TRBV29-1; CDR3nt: TGCAGCTTCCTGGGGACTAGCGGTTTCTCCTACGAGCAGTACTTC; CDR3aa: CSFLGTSGFSYEQYF
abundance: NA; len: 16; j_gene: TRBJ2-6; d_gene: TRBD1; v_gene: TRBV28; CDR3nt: TGTGCCAGCAGCTCCGACCAGGGGGCTGGGGCCAACGTCCTGACTTTC; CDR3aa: CASSSDQGAGANVLTF
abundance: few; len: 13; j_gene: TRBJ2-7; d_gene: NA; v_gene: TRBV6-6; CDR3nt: TGTGCCAGCAGTTGGACAGACTCCTACGAGCAGTACTTC; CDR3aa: CASSWTDSYEQYF
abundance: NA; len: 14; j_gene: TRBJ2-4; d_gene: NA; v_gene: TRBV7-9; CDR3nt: TGTGCCAGCAGCTTAGAAAAAAGGGACAACATTCAGTACTTC; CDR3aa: CASSLEKRDNIQYF
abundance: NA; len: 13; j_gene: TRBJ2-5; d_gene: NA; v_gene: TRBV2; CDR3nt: TGTGCCAGCAGTGAAAGAGGTCAAGAGACCCAGTACTTC; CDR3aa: CASSERGQETQYF
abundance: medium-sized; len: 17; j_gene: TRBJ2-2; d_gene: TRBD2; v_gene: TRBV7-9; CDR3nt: TGTGCCAGCACACAGTCTAGCGGGAGGACGAACACCGGGGAGCTGTTTTTT; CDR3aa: CASTQSSGRTNTGELFF
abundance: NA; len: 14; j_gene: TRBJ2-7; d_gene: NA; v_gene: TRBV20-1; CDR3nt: TGCAGTGCTAGCGGGACACCAAGCTCCTACGAGCAGTACTTC; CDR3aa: CSASGTPSSYEQYF
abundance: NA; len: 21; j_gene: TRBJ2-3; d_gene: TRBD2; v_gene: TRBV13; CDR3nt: TGTGCCAGCAGCTCCCGGGCCGGGACTAGCGGGGTGCCGATCCCCACAGATACGCAGTATTTT; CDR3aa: CASSSRAGTSGVPIPTDTQYF
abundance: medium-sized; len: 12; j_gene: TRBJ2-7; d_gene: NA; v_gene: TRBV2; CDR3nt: TGTGCCAGCAGCCAGGTCACTTACGAGCAGTACTTC; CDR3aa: CASSQVTYEQYF
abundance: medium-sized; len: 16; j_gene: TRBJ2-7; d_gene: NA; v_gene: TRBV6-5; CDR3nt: TGTGCCAGCAGTTACTCCGGGGCGAGGGGAATCTACGAGCAGTACTTC; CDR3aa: CASSYSGARGIYEQYF
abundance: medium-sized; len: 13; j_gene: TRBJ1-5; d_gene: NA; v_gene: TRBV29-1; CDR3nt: TGCAGCGTTGACACCGGGGCCGGGAAGGCCCAGCATTTT; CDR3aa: CSVDTGAGKAQHF
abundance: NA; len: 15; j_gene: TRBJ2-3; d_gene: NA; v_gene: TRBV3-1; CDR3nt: TGTGCCAGCACCACAAGCCAGGTCAGGACAGATACGCAGTATTTT; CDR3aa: CASTTSQVRTDTQYF
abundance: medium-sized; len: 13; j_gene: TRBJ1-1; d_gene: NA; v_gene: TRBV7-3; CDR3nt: TGTGCCAGCAGCTTGTCAATGAACACTGAAGCTTTCTTT; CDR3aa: CASSLSMNTEAFF
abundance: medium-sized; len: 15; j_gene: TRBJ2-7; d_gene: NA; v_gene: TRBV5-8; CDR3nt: TGTGCCAGCAGCTTGGTTGCCAGTCTCTCGGGTCGGACGTACTTC; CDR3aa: CASSLVASLSGRTYF
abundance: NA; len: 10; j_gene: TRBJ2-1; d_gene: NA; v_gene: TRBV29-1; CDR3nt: TGCAGCGACCGGAACAATGAGCAGTTCTTC; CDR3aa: CSDRNNEQFF
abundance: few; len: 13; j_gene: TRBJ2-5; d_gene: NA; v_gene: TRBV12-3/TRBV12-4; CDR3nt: TGTGCCAGCAGTTTTGGACACCAAGAGACCCAGTACTTC; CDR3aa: CASSFGHQETQYF
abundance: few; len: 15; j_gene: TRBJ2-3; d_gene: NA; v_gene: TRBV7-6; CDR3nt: TGTGCCAGCAGCTTTAGCGGCCCTAAACCAGATACGCAGTATTTT; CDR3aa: CASSFSGPKPDTQYF
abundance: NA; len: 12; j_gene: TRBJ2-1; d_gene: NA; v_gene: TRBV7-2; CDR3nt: TGTGCCAGCAGCTTCCCCATGCGGGAGCAGTTCTTC; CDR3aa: CASSFPMREQFF
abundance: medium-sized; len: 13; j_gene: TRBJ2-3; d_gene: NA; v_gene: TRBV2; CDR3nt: TGTGCCAGCATACGACAGAACACAGATACGCAGTATTTT; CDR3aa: CASIRQNTDTQYF
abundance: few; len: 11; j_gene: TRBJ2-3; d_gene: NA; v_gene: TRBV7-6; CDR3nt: TGTGCCAGCAGCTCGTATGATACGCAGTATTTT; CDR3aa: CASSSYDTQYF
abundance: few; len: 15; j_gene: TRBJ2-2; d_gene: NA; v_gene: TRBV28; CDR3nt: TGTGCCAGCCAGTTCGGGGGTCAGAACACCGGGGAGCTGTTTTTT; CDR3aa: CASQFGGQNTGELFF
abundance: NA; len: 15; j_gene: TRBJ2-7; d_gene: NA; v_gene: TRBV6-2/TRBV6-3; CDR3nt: TGTGCCAGCAGTTTGGGAGGCATGCCCATCCACGAGCAGTACTTC; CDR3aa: CASSLGGMPIHEQYF
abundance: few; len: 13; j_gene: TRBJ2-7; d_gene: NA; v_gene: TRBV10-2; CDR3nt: TGCGCCAGCAGTGGCGCCTCGGGCAACGAGCAGTACTTC; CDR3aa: CASSGASGNEQYF
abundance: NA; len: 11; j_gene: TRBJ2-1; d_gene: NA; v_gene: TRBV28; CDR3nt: TGTGCCAGCAGTTCCTACAATGAGCAGTTCTTC; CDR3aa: CASSSYNEQFF
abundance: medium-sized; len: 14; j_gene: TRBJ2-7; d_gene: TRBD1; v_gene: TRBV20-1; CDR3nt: TGCAGTTTTAACGTAGGGGGCCAAATCTACGAGCAGTACTTC; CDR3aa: CSFNVGGQIYEQYF
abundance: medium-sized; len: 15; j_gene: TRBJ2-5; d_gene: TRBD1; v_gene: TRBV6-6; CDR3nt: TGTGCCAGCAGTTCGCGGGACAGGGGGCAAGAGACCCAGTACTTC; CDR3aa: CASSSRDRGQETQYF
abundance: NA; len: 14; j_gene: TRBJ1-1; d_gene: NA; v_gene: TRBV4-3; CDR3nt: TGCGCCAGCAGCCAAGAACCGGGAGCAGGGGAAGCTTTCTTT; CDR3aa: CASSQEPGAGEAFF
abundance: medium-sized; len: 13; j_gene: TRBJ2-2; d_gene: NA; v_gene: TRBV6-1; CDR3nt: TGTGCCAGCGGGACACACAACACCGGGGAGCTGTTTTTT; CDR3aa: CASGTHNTGELFF
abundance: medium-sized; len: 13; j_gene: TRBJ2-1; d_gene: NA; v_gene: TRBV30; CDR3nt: TGTGCCTGGAGTGTAAACCAGAACAATGAGCAGTTCTTC; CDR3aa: CAWSVNQNNEQFF
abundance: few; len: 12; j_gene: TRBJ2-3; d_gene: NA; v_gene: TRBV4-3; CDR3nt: TGCGCCAGCAGCCAAGAAACAGATACGCAGTATTTT; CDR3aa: CASSQETDTQYF
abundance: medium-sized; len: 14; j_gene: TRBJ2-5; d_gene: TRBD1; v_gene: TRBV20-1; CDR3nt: TGCAGTGTTCCTAACACAGGGGGCTCGGAGACCCAGTACTTC; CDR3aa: CSVPNTGGSETQYF
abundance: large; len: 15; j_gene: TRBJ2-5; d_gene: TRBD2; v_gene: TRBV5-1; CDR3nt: TGCGCCAGCAGCTTGGACGGCGTGGGAGGGAAGACCCAGTACTTC; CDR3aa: CASSLDGVGGKTQYF
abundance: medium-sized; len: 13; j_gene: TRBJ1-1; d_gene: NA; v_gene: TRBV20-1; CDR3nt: TGCAGTGCTAGAGTACAGGGTTCCACTGAAGCTTTCTTT; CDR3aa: CSARVQGSTEAFF
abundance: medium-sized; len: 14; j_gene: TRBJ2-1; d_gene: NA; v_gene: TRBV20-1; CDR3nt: TGCAGTGCTAGGATTACGGGCTCCTACAATGAGCAGTTCTTC; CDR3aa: CSARITGSYNEQFF
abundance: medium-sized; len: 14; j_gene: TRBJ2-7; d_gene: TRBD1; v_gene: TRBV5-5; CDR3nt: TGTGCCAGCAGCACCCGACAGGGCTACCACGAGCAGTACTTC; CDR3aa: CASSTRQGYHEQYF
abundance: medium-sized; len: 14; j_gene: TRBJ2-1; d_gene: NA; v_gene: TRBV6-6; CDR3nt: TGTGCCAGCAGTTCCCGGGACCGAAACAATGAGCAGTTCTTC; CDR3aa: CASSSRDRNNEQFF
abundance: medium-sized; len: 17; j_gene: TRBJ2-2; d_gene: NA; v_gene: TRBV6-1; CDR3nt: TGTGCCAGCAGTGAAGCAAAACCGCCCGCGAACACCGGGGAGCTGTTTTTT; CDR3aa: CASSEAKPPANTGELFF
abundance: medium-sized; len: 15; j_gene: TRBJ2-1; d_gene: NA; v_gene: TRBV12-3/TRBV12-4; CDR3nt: TGTGCCAGCAGTTTATCGCCACCCCCAGGCAATGAGCAGTTCTTC; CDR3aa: CASSLSPPPGNEQFF
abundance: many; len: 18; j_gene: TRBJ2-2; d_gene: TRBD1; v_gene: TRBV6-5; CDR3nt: TGTGCCAGCAGTCGGGTGCGGCCAGGGGGCGACTGGGCCGGGGAGCTGTTTTTT; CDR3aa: CASSRVRPGGDWAGELFF